Below are 12 T cell receptor beta chains sequenced from a single sample in a study of human T cells and chemical hapten exposure. TCRdb used MiXCR to reprocess the RACE reads, holding one entry per CDR3 protein. Of approximately 260,000 distinct CDR3 sequences in the sample, almost 8% were seen once. Regarding time point: pre-sensitization, week 0. Treatment in this sample: therapeutic diphenylcyclopropenone sensitization with weekly scalp DPC. The sample consisted of whole blood, taken in connection with sensitization to the hapten diphenylcyclopropenone (DPC). The receptor set was obtained from a man younger than 35 with alopecia areata. Some clones in this sample may be carry-over from other donors' samples.

The chain is built from TRBV10-3 and TRBJ1-1, with D perhaps TRBD1 (5 bases). The germline V gene encodes CDR1 ENHRY and CDR2 SYGVKD. V dropped 10 bases and J dropped 0 bases, with 12 bases sitting between them. The CDR3 spans 13 residues. The CDR3 DNA sequence: TGTGCCACGCTGACAGAGATGAACACTGAAGCTTTCTTT. Encoded protein: CATLTEMNTEAFF.

At least ten counts were recorded for this clonotype. This chain uses TRBV6-2 or TRBV6-3 with TRBJ1-3; D is unresolved. The CDR3 contains 15 residues. V was clipped by 2 bases and J by 0 bases, with 8 bases between them. Germline V gene data show CDR1 as MNHEY and CDR2 as SVGEGT. CDR3 region: CASSYGQFSGNTIYF. CDR3 sequence (DNA): TGTGCCAGCAGTTACGGCCAGTTCTCTGGAAACACCATATATTTT.

This clonotype was observed a few times. The chain is built from TRBV4-1 and TRBJ2-3; 9 bases line up with TRBD1. The J segment lost 6 bases and the V segment lost 2 bases, leaving 6 bases of the junction unmatched. Germline-derived CDR1 and CDR2 are MGHRA and YSYEKL. This CDR3 is built from 15 residues. The CDR3 region has the DNA TGCGCCAGCAGCCAACCCGGACAGGGGTCCGATACGCAGTATTTT. Protein product: CASSQPGQGSDTQYF.

The chain employs TRBV4-1 and TRBJ1-2; D is ambiguous. The germline gives CDR1 MGHRA, CDR2 YSYEKL. CDR3 size: 15 residues. The V and J ends lost 0 bases and 0 bases respectively, with 8 bases between them. CDR3 region: CASSQERAANYGYTF. The DNA for the CDR3 is TGCGCCAGCAGCCAAGAGAGGGCCGCTAACTATGGCTACACCTTC.

This clonotype has just a few counts. This chain uses TRBV20-1 with TRBJ1-2; tentative D call: TRBD1 (6 bases). The CDR3 has 15 amino acids. Germline CDR1 and CDR2: DFQATT and SNEGSKA (reference sequence). V lost 3 bases to trimming and J lost 0 bases, with 14 bases between them. CDR3 protein: CSASLREGANYGYTF. Here the CDR3 DNA reads TGCAGTGCTAGCCTTCGTGAGGGGGCTAACTATGGCTACACCTTC.

This clonotype was found a few times. This sequence joins TRBV10-3 and TRBJ1-2; maybe TRBD1 (6 bases). The CDR3 is 14 residues long. V was trimmed by 0 bases and J by 7 bases, leaving 12 bases between them. The germline V gene has CDR1 ENHRY and CDR2 SYGVKD. This CDR3 reads CAISESRDTIGYTF. In DNA, the CDR3 is TGTGCCATCAGTGAGTCCCGGGACACTATTGGCTACACCTTC.

This clonotype has just a few counts. The J gene is TRBJ2-7, the V gene TRBV6-5; 8 nucleotides agree with TRBD2. Germline loops: CDR1 MNHEY, CDR2 SVGAGI. V lost 5 bases, J lost 3 bases, and 6 bases stayed unmatched. This CDR3 spans 14 amino acids. This CDR3 is CASSPSGLVYEQYF. The CDR3 DNA reads TGTGCCAGCAGTCCCTCGGGACTAGTCTACGAGCAGTACTTC.

This clonotype was detected only a few times. J is TRBJ1-1 and V is TRBV6-4; 8 bases agree with TRBD1. Germline V gene data show CDR1 as MRHNA and CDR2 as SNTAGT. The CDR3 has 14 residues. Losses at the gene ends were 6 bases for V and 10 bases for J; bases not matched to a gene: 13. DNA of the CDR3: TGTGCCAGCAGCATGAGACAGGGGACGTCGGTAGCTTTCTTT. This gives the protein CASSMRQGTSVAFF.

The rearrangement joins TRBV6-2 or TRBV6-3 to TRBJ1-5; maybe TRBD1 (6 bases). Trimming removed 2 bases at V and 7 bases at J, with 15 bases between. This CDR3 has 15 amino acids. Germline loops: CDR1 MNHEY, CDR2 SVGEGT. CDR3 DNA sequence: TGTGCCAGCAGTTACCCTACAGGGAGACAACAGCCCCAGCATTTT. Protein sequence: CASSYPTGRQQPQHF.

About this clonotype itself: This could be a read error, since a much larger clone is one nucleotide away. The CDR3 end shows no conserved phenylalanine or tryptophan, and so a read error is likely. This rearrangement joins TRBV7-9 to TRBJ2-7; possibly TRBD1 or TRBD2 for D (5 bases each). Between the trimmed V and J ends, which lost 2 bases and 2 bases, there was a span of 13 bases. This CDR3 is 15 amino acids long. Per germline, CDR1 SEHNR and CDR2 FQNEAQ (reference sequence). Written as DNA, the CDR3 is TGTGCCAGCAGCTTACCAAGGCTGGGGGCCTACGAGCAGTACCTC. The encoded protein is CASSLPRLGAYEQYL.

There are a few counts of this clonotype. The chain uses TRBV6-2 or TRBV6-3 and TRBJ2-6; D call uncertain. Trimming left V 5 bases short and J 14 bases short, with 22 bases between. Germline values: CDR1 MNHEY, CDR2 SVGEGT. The CDR3 spans 15 residues. The CDR3 spells CASSPIDRRPLILTF. CDR3 bases: TGTGCCAGCAGTCCGATAGACCGAAGACCATTGATCCTGACTTTC.

The chain has TRBV5-1 and TRBJ2-3, with 9 bases lining up with TRBD1. Losses at the gene ends were 4 bases for V and 4 bases for J; bases not matched to a gene: 4. Germline V CDR1 and CDR2: SGHRS, YFSETQ. The CDR3 length is 14 residues. Written as DNA, the CDR3 is TGCGCCAGCAGCATAGGACAGGGGTCAGATACGCAGTATTTT. It codes for CASSIGQGSDTQYF.